This entry describes one TCR beta chain. What it recognizes is unknown. This entry is derived from a study of T cell responses to AZD1222 COVID-19 vaccine. Whole-study findings and limits: CD4 TCRs linked to vaccination spanned spike, dominating at 160-218 and 743-854. Donors were mostly white British, more females; clonal diversity possibly underestimated.

The CDR3 length is 14 residues. Germline V lookup: CDR1 GTSNPN, CDR2 SVGIG (reference sequence). J gave up 2 bases and V 5 bases, and 8 bases lay outside the gene matches. The data were produced by immunoSEQ multiplex PCR, yet TCRdb's version contains in-frame clones alone and is incomplete. The sample has 60,000 to 80,000 clones, roughly 89% seen once. The chain links TRBV30 to TRBJ1-1, with 7 bases that match TRBD1. The sequence was collected from an adult in good health. The sample in question was peripheral blood, obtained on day 0 of AZD1222 vaccination. The DNA of the CDR3 is TGTGCCTGGGGCAGGGGGACATCCAACACTGAAGCTTTCTTT. Residues: CAWGRGTSNTEAFF.